This T cell receptor beta chain was profiled in a study of patients and donors after allogeneic stem cell transplantation. This CDR3 comprises 15 residues. Germline-derived CDR1 and CDR2 are SGHTA and FQGTGA. V was shortened by 2 bases and J by 2 bases, with 11 bases between the two germline ends. TCRdb re-called the RT-PCR reads through MiXCR, storing one row per CDR3 protein. The data contain some 960,000 distinct CDR3 sequences, roughly 18% of them singletons. This clonotype has more than one count but fewer than ten. The V and J genes are TRBV7-3 and TRBJ2-3; TRBD2 might be the D (6 bases). The sequence was obtained from a human donor who was either an allogeneic HSCT recipient or a stem cell or donor lymphocyte infusion donor (not recorded which). It is not recorded whose cells these are; they may come from a transplant donor. The specimen was blood, either unsorted or a sorted T cell fraction (not recorded which). The CDR3 DNA is TGTGCCAGCAGCTTATCCGCGGGGAACACAGATACGCAGTATTTT. Its translation is CASSLSAGNTDTQYF.